A selection of T cell receptor beta chains follows, all from one sample in a study of metastatic and nonmetastatic thyroid tumors. Using MiXCR, TCRdb reanalyzed the PCR reads. The repertoire holds about 40,000 clones, about 10% seen once, with roughly 25% in the top ten. Sequencing was performed on blood. These receptors were collected from a female donor with papillary thyroid cancer or a benign thyroid nodule (not recorded which). Some clones in this sample may be carry-over from other donors' samples. CDR3s include the opening cysteine and the closing phenylalanine or tryptophan. A D gene is named only where the DNA matches it firmly. Expanded clones get a size class; other rows say once, few or many, or leave the size out.

clone size	J gene	D gene	V gene	CDR3 DNA	CDR3 protein
many	TRBJ2-1	-	TRBV14	TGTGCCAGCAGCCCGAGCCATGGGGCGGGATCGTACAATGAGCAGTTCTTC	CASSPSHGAGSYNEQFF
-	TRBJ1-3	-	TRBV9	TGTGCCAGCAGCGTAGGGAGCTCTGGAAACACCATATACTTT	CASSVGSSGNTIYF
many	TRBJ1-3	-	TRBV10-3	TGTGCCATCAGTGAGTCGGGTAACTCTGGAAACACCATATATTTT	CAISESGNSGNTIYF
many	TRBJ1-1	-	TRBV7-8	TGTGCCAGCAGCTCCTCTGGGGGGGGGACCTACACTGAAGCTTTCTTT	CASSSSGGGTYTEAFF
few	TRBJ2-7	TRBD1	TRBV28	TGTGCCAGCAGTTTAGAATTCGCCGGGACAGGGGGATACGAGCAGTACTTC	CASSLEFAGTGGYEQYF
-	TRBJ2-1	-	TRBV6-1	TGTGCCAGCAGTGAAGCCCCCCTCTTGGAGCAGTTCTTC	CASSEAPLLEQFF
-	TRBJ1-2	-	TRBV5-1	TGCGCCAGCAGCCCTCCGGGGTTCGGGGGCTATGGCTACACCTTC	CASSPPGFGGYGYTF
many	TRBJ2-3	TRBD2	TRBV5-1	TGTGCCAGCGGTAATAGCGGGATGTTAGATACGCAGTATTTT	CASGNSGMLDTQYF
many	TRBJ1-3	-	TRBV2	TGTGCCAGCAGTCAGGGATACTCTGGAAACACCATATATTTT	CASSQGYSGNTIYF
-	TRBJ2-3	TRBD2	TRBV29-1	TGCAGCGTTGCATCTACTAGCGCTAGCACAGATACGCAGTATTTT	CSVASTSASTDTQYF
many	TRBJ1-6	-	TRBV6-2/TRBV6-3	TGTGCCAGCAGTCTAAGCCGGGACATCCCCCTCCACTTT	CASSLSRDIPLHF
many	TRBJ2-7	TRBD1	TRBV5-5	TGTGCCAGCAGCTTCACAGGGGACGAGCAGTACTTC	CASSFTGDEQYF
many	TRBJ2-5	-	TRBV12-3/TRBV12-4	TGTGCCAGCAGTACCTCGGACAGACAAGAGACCCAGTACTTC	CASSTSDRQETQYF
many	TRBJ1-2	TRBD1	TRBV29-1	TGCAGCGTTGAGGGACGGGACAGGGGGTCCTATGGCTACACCTTC	CSVEGRDRGSYGYTF
many	TRBJ2-1	TRBD2	TRBV29-1	TGCAGCGTTGAAATTTGGGCTAGCGGGTCCATTTACTCCTACAATGAGCAGTTCTTC	CSVEIWASGSIYSYNEQFF
many	TRBJ1-1	TRBD1	TRBV5-1	TGCGCCAGCAGCTTGATGGGTACAGGGGACACTGAAGCTTTCTTT	CASSLMGTGDTEAFF
-	TRBJ2-2	-	TRBV7-3	TGTGCCAGCAGCTTGCAACCTGCTACCGGGGAGCTGTTTTTT	CASSLQPATGELFF
few	TRBJ1-5	-	TRBV2	TGTGCCAGCAGTGAGAGCGGGAGCAATCAGCCCCAGCATTTT	CASSESGSNQPQHF
many	TRBJ1-2	-	TRBV12-3/TRBV12-4	TGTGCCAGCAGTTTTAGAAACTATGGCTACACCTTC	CASSFRNYGYTF
-	TRBJ2-1	TRBD2	TRBV9	TGTGCCAGCAGCGTATTTAGCGGGAGCTCCTACAATGAGCAGTTCTTC	CASSVFSGSSYNEQFF
many	TRBJ2-7	TRBD2	TRBV7-9	TGTGCCAGCAGCCCCCCAGGAGGCGGGAGGGCGGGGGAGCAGTACTTC	CASSPPGGGRAGEQYF
many	TRBJ1-2	-	TRBV14	TGTGCCAGCAGCCAAGACGGGGGCGCGGGTGGCTACACCTTC	CASSQDGGAGGYTF
few	TRBJ2-7	-	TRBV6-1	TGCGCCAGCAATCAGGGGGAGGTCTACGAGCAGTACTTC	CASNQGEVYEQYF